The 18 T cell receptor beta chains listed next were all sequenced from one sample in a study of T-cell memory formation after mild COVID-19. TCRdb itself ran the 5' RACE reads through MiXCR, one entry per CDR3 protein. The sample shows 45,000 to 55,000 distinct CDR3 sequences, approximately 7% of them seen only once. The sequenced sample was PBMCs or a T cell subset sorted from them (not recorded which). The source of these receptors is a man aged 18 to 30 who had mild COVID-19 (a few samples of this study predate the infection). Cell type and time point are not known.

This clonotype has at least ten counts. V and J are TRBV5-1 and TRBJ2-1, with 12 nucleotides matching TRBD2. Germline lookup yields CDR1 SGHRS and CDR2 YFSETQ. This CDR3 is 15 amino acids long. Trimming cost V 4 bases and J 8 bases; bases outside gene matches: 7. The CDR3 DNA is TGCGCCAGCAGCCCCCCACTAGCGGGGGGACATGAGCAGTTCTTC. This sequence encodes CASSPPLAGGHEQFF.

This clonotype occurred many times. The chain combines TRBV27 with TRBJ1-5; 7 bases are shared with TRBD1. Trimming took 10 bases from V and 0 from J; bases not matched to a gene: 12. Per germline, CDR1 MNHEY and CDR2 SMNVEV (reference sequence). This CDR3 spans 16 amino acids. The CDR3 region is CATRGAGGYSNQPQHF. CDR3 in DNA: TGTGCCACGAGGGGGGCAGGGGGGTATAGCAATCAGCCCCAGCATTTT.

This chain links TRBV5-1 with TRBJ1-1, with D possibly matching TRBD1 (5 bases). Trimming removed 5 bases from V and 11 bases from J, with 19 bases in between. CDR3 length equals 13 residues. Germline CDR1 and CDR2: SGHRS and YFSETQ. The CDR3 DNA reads TGCGCCAGCAGTTCCAGGGAAGGGATCACGGCTTTCTTT. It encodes CASSSREGITAFF.

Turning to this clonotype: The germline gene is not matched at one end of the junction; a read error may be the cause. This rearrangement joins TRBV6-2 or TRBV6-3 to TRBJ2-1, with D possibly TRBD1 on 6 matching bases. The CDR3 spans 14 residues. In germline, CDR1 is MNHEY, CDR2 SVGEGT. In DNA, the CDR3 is TGTGCCAGCATCCGAGACGGGACAAGTTATGAGCAGGTCTTC. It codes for CASIRDGTSYEQVF.

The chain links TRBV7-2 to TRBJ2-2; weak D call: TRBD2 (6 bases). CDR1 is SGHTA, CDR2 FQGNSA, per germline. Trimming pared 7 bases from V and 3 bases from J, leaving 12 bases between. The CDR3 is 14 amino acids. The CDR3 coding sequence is TGTGCCAGCACCCCATCGGGGGACACCGGGGAGCTGTTTTTT. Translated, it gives CASTPSGDTGELFF. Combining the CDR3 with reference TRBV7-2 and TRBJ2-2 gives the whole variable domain GAGVSQSPSNKVTEKGKDVELRCDPISGHTALYWYRQSLGQGLEFLIYFQGNSAPDKSGLPSDRFSAERTGGSVSTLTIQRTQQEDSAVYLCASTPSGDTGELFFGEGSRLTVL.

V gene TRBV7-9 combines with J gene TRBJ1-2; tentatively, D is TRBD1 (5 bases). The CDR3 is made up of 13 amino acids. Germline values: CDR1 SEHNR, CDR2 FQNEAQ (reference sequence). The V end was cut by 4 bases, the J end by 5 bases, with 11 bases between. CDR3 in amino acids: CASSSDSPYGYTF. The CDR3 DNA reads TGTGCCAGCAGCTCCGACAGCCCTTATGGCTACACCTTC.

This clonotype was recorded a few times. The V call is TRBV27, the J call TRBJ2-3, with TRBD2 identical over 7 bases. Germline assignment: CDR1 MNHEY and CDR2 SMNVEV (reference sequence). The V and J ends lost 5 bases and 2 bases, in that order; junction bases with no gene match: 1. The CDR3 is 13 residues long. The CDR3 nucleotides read TGTGCCAGCAGTCGGGACTACACAGATACGCAGTATTTT. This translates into CASSRDYTDTQYF.

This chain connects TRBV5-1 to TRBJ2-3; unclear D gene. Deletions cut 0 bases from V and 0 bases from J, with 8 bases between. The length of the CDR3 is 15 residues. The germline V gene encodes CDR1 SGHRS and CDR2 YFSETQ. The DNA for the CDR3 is TGCGCCAGCAGCTTGGGACGGGTGAGCACAGATACGCAGTATTTT. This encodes CASSLGRVSTDTQYF. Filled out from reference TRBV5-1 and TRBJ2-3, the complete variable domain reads KAGVTQTPRYLIKTRGQQVTLSCSPISGHRSVSWYQQTPGQGLQFLFEYFSETQRNKGNFPGRFSGRQFSNSRSEMNVSTLELGDSALYLCASSLGRVSTDTQYFGPGTRLTVL.

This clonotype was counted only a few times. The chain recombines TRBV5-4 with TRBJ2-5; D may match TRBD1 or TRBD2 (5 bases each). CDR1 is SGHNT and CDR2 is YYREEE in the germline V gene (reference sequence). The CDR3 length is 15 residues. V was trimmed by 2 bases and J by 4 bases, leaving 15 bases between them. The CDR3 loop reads CASSFPGRGIETQYF. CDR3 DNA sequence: TGTGCCAGCAGCTTTCCGGGGCGAGGTATAGAGACCCAGTACTTC. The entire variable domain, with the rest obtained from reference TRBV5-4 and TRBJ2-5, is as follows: ETGVTQSPTHLIKTRGQQVTLRCSSQSGHNTVSWYQQALGQGPQFIFQYYREEENGRGNFPPRFSGLQFPNYSSELNVNALELDDSALYLCASSFPGRGIETQYFGPGTRLLVL.

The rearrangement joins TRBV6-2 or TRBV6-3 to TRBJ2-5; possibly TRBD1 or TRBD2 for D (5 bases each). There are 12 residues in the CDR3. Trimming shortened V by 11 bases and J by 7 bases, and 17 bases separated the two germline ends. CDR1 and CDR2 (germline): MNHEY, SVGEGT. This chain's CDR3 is CAATGADGTQYF. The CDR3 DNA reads TGTGCCGCCACCGGGGCCGACGGGACCCAGTACTTC.

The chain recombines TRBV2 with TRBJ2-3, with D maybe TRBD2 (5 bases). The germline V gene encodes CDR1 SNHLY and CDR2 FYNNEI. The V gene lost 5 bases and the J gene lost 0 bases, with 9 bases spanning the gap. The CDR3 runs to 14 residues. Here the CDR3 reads CASSNRRSTDTQYF. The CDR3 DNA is TGTGCCAGCAGTAATAGGAGGAGCACAGATACGCAGTATTTT.

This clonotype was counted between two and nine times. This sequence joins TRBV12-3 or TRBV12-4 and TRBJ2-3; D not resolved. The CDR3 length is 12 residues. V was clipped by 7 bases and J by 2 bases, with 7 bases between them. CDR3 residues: CASKTYTDTQYF. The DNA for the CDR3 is TGTGCCAGCAAGACTTACACAGATACGCAGTATTTT.

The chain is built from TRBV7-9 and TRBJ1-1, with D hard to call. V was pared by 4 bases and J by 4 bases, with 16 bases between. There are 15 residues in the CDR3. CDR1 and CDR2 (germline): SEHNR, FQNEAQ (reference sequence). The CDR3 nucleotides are TGTGCCAGCAGCTCCCAGGCTATCCAAGGCACTGAAGCTTTCTTT. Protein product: CASSSQAIQGTEAFF. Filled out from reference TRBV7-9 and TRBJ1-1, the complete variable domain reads DTGVSQNPRHKITKRGQNVTFRCDPISEHNRLYWYRQTLGQGPEFLTYFQNEAQLEKSRLLSDRFSAERPKGSFSTLEIQRTEQGDSAMYLCASSSQAIQGTEAFFGQGTRLTVV.

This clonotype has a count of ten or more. The CDR3, as DNA: TGCAGTGCTAGCGGGGCGCACCAAGAGGGGGCAACTAATGAAAAACTGTTTTTT. It yields the protein CSASGAHQEGATNEKLFF. The rearrangement joins TRBV20-1 to TRBJ1-4; tentatively, D is TRBD1 (6 bases). Germline assignment: CDR1 DFQATT and CDR2 SNEGSKA (reference sequence). This CDR3 has 18 amino acids. Trimming took 3 bases from V and 0 from J, leaving 20 bases between them.

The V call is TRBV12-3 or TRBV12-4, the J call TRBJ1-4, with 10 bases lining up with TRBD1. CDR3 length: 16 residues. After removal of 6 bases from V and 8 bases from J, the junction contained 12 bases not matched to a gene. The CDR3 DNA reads TGTGCCAGCAGCCCGCTAGTCGGGACAGGGGACGAAAAACTGTTTTTT. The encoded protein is CASSPLVGTGDEKLFF.

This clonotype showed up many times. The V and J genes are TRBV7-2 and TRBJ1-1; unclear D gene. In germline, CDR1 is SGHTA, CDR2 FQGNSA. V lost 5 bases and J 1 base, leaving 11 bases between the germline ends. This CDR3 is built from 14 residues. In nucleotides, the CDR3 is TGTGCCAGCAGCCCCCGTATGGAGAACACTGAAGCTTTCTTT. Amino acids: CASSPRMENTEAFF. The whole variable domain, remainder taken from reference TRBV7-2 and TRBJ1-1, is GAGVSQSPSNKVTEKGKDVELRCDPISGHTALYWYRQSLGQGLEFLIYFQGNSAPDKSGLPSDRFSAERTGGSVSTLTIQRTQQEDSAVYLCASSPRMENTEAFFGQGTRLTVV.

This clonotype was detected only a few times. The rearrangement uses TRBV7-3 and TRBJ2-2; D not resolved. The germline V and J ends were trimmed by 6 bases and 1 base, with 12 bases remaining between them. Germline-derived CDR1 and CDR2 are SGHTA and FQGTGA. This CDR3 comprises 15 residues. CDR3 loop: CASSPYDGNTGELFF. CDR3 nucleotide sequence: TGTGCCAGCAGTCCTTATGACGGGAACACCGGGGAGCTGTTTTTT.

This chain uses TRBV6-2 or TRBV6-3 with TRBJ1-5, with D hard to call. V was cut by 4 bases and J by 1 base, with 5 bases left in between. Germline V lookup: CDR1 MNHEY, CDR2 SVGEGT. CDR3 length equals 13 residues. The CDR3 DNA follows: TGTGCCAGCAGTTTCATGAGCAATCAGCCCCAGCATTTT. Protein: CASSFMSNQPQHF.